This is a list of T cell receptor beta chains from one sample in a study of blood T cells in healthy people across ages. TCRdb recomputed calls from the 5' RACE reads with MiXCR, one row per CDR3 protein. The table has about 970,000 distinct CDR3 sequences, just over 50% seen once. Sequencing used blood. Every receptor here comes from a woman aged 55-70 years in good health. The CDR3 runs from the conserved cysteine through the conserved F or W. Each record gives: J gene, clone size, D gene, V gene, CDR3 length, CDR3 protein, CDR3 DNA. A D gene is named only where the DNA matches it firmly. A clone size is listed for some rows: how often the clone was seen (once, few, many), or a class if it is expanded.

TRBJ2-3	NA	TRBD1	TRBV24-1	15	CATDAPDRGVDTQYF	TGTGCCACCGACGCGCCTGACAGGGGGGTAGATACGCAGTATTTT
TRBJ2-1	NA	NA	TRBV11-2	12	CASSLGESEQFF	TGTGCCAGCAGCTTAGGAGAGAGTGAGCAGTTCTTC
TRBJ1-2	NA	NA	TRBV2	20	CASSERRGLRSVRNDYGYTF	TGTGCCAGCAGTGAAAGGAGGGGACTTAGGTCGGTCCGGAATGACTATGGCTACACCTTC
TRBJ2-3	NA	NA	TRBV15	18	CATSRDLGGAGATDTQYF	TGTGCCACCAGCAGAGATCTTGGGGGGGCGGGAGCCACAGATACGCAGTATTTT
TRBJ2-3	few	NA	TRBV6-1	12	CASSSISDTQYF	TGTGCCAGCAGTAGCATCTCGGATACGCAGTATTTT
TRBJ2-7	many	TRBD2	TRBV4-1	15	CASSRIAGSSYEQYF	TGCGCCAGCAGCCGTATAGCGGGGTCATCCTACGAGCAGTACTTC
TRBJ2-1	NA	TRBD2	TRBV5-1	15	CASSLLAESYTEQFF	TGCGCCAGCAGCTTACTAGCGGAGTCCTACACTGAGCAGTTCTTC
TRBJ2-5	NA	NA	TRBV14	13	CASSPGTAATQYF	TGTGCCAGCAGCCCTGGGACCGCTGCGACCCAGTACTTC
TRBJ2-7	NA	NA	TRBV29-1	10	CSVGFGEQYF	TGCAGCGTTGGTTTTGGCGAGCAGTACTTC
TRBJ2-1	NA	NA	TRBV5-1	16	CASSLRVGGYFNEQFF	TGCGCCAGCAGCTTGCGGGTCGGTGGGTACTTCAATGAGCAGTTCTTC
TRBJ2-4	few	NA	TRBV15	15	CATSRPILAKNIQYF	TGTGCCACCAGCAGACCTATACTAGCCAAAAACATTCAGTACTTC
TRBJ2-5	NA	TRBD1	TRBV7-6	16	CASNGQGGIAEETQYF	TGTGCCAGCAATGGACAGGGTGGTATAGCCGAAGAGACCCAGTACTTC
TRBJ2-3	few	TRBD2	TRBV20-1	17	CSARDPHGRGSTDTQYF	TGCAGTGCTAGAGATCCCCACGGGAGGGGGAGCACAGATACGCAGTATTTT
TRBJ2-2	NA	NA	TRBV27	18	CASSLSIMAPDHLRELFF	TGTGCCAGCAGTTTATCGATAATGGCCCCGGACCATCTGAGGGAGCTGTTTTTT
TRBJ2-3	NA	NA	TRBV12-3/TRBV12-4	12	CASSSDPAKQYF	TGTGCCAGCAGTTCGGACCCGGCGAAGCAGTATTTT
TRBJ2-7	many	TRBD2	TRBV4-1	15	CASSPMTSGRVEQYF	TGCGCCAGCAGTCCCATGACTAGCGGGAGGGTCGAGCAGTACTTC
TRBJ2-3	NA	NA	TRBV20-1	14	CSARERRRTDTQYF	TGCAGTGCTAGAGAGCGACGTAGGACAGATACGCAGTATTTT
TRBJ2-2	NA	TRBD1	TRBV3-1	14	CASSRYRGTGELFF	TGTGCCAGCAGTCGATACAGGGGGACCGGGGAGCTGTTTTTT
TRBJ2-7	NA	TRBD1	TRBV30	11	CAWNRKGQVYF	TGTGCCTGGAATCGAAAAGGACAGGTGTACTTC
TRBJ1-1	once	TRBD1	TRBV27	15	CASSLFNRGGTEAFF	TGTGCCAGCAGTTTATTTAACAGGGGAGGTACTGAAGCTTTCTTT
TRBJ2-3	NA	TRBD2	TRBV7-2	18	CASTGLAGGGYSTNTQYF	TGTGCCAGCACGGGACTAGCGGGAGGAGGCTATAGCACAAATACGCAGTATTTT
TRBJ2-3	few	NA	TRBV5-6	12	CASSSPSDTQYF	TGTGCCAGCAGCTCCCCGAGTGATACGCAGTATTTT
TRBJ2-7	NA	NA	TRBV29-1	14	CSVTNRARTYEQYF	TGCAGCGTGACCAACCGGGCCAGAACCTACGAGCAGTACTTC
TRBJ1-2	NA	NA	TRBV20-1	14	CSTYGTVLDVGYTF	TGCAGTACTTATGGAACAGTACTTGACGTTGGCTACACCTTC
TRBJ1-2	few	NA	TRBV12-5	16	CASGLFMGEGLNGYTF	TGTGCTAGTGGTTTATTTATGGGGGAAGGATTGAATGGCTACACCTTC
TRBJ2-1	once	NA	TRBV7-2	14	CASSLARPNNEQFF	TGTGCCAGCAGCTTAGCGCGGCCCAACAATGAGCAGTTCTTC